This T cell receptor (beta chain) was recorded in a study of blood T cell repertoires in COVID-19. Germline V gene sequence: CDR1 MNHNS, CDR2 SASEGT. Trimming shortened V by 6 bases and J by 5 bases, and 14 bases separated the two germline ends. The CDR3 totals 13 residues. The assay was immunoSEQ multiplex PCR, and TCRdb's table has in-frame clones only and misses some. The sample shows roughly 200,000 clones, 87% of them seen only once. This TCR was recovered from a young man with acute COVID-19. The chain is built from TRBV6-1 and TRBJ2-7, with D tentatively TRBD1 (5 bases). Sequenced: PBMCs or T cells enriched from blood (not recorded which). CDR3 sequence: CASSLPQGHEQYF. In DNA, the CDR3 is TGTGCCAGCAGCCTACCTCAGGGCCACGAGCAGTACTTC.